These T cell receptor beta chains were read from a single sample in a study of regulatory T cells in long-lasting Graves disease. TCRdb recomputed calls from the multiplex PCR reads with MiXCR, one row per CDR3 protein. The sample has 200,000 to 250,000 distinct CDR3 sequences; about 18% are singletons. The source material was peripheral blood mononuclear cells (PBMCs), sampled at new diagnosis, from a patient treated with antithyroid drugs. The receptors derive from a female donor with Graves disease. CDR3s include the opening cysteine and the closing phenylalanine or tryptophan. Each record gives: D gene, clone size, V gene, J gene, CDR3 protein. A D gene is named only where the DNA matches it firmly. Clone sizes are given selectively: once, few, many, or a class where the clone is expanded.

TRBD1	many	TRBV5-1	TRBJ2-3	CASSFQPQGASTDTQYF
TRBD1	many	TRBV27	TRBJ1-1	CAGSFRGLRARSMNTEAFF
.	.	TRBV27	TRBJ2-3	CASGPSGRGGTDTQYF
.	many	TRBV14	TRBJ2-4	CASSWGNRAIQYF
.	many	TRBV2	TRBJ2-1	CASSPDDVGEQFF
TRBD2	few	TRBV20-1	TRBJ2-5	CSARDPLAGGPVGETQYF
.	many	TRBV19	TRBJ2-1	CASSAGHYNEQFF
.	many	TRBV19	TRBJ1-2	CASFSSYGYTF
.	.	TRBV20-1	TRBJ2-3	CSAPVGTDTQYF
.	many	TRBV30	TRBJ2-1	CALSAYNEQFF
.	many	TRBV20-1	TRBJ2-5	CSASYRVGETQYF
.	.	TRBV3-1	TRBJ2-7	CASSQGRAVPYEQYF
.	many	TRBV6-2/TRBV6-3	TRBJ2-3	CASSYSKDTQYF
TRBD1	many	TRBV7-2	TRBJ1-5	CASRDGTGGNQPQHF
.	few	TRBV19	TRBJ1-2	CASSIPRSGGYTF
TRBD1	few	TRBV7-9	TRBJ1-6	CASRGQGGSPLHF
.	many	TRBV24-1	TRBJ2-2	CATSVSGQSANTGELFF
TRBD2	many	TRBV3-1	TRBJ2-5	CASSLGAGGGSETQYF
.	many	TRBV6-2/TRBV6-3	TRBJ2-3	CASSPRRTTSTDTQYF
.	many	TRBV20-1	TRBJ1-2	CSAGELGERGYTF
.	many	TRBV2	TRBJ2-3	CASSDRERGTDTQYF
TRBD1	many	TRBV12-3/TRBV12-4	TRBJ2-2	CASTHRDRGPRGAVF
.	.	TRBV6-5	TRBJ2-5	CASSYGVKETQYF
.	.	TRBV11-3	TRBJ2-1	CASSLESGSGNEQFF
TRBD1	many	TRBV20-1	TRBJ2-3	CSARPMFDRDRDPDTQYF
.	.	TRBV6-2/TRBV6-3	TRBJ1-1	CASSSHDGPTEASF
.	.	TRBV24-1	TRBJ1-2	CATSDLRGRSPRYTF
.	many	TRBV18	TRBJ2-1	CASSHLGGTASYNEQFF